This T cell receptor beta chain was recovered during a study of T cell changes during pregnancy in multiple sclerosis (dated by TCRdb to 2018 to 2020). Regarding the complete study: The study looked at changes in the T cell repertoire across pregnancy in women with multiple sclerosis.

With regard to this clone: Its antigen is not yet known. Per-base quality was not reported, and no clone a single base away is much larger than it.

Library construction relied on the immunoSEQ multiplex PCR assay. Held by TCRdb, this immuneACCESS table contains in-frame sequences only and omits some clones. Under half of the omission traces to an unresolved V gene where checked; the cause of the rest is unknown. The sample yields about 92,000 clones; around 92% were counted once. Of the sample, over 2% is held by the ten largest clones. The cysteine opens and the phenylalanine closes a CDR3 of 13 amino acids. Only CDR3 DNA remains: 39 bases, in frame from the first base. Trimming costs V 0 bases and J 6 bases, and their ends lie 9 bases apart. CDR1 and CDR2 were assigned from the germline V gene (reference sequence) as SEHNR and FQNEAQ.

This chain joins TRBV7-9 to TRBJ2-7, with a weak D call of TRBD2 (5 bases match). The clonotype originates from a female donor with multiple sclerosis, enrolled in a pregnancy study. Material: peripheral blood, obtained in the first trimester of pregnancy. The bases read TGTGCCAGCAGCTTAGCCCCTAGCCCCGAGCAGTACTTC. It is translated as CASSLAPSPEQYF.